Below are 25 T cell receptor beta chains sequenced from a single sample in a study of blood T cell repertoires in COVID-19. Using immunoSEQ multiplex PCR, the repertoire was profiled, and TCRdb retains in-frame clones only, with some absent. Of approximately 290,000 clones listed, over 85% are singletons. The sequenced material came from peripheral blood. Every receptor here comes from a woman aged 30 to 39 with COVID-19, enrolled during active disease.

In this sample, this clone turned up once. The chain has TRBV27 and TRBJ1-1, with TRBD1 as a possible D gene (5 bases). Germline V CDR1 and CDR2: MNHEY, SMNVEV (reference sequence). This CDR3 is 13 amino acids long. Trimming pared 2 bases from V and 4 bases from J, leaving 8 bases between. The CDR3 sequence is CASSLGGVTEAFF. The CDR3 DNA sequence: TGTGCCAGCAGTTTAGGGGGGGTCACTGAAGCTTTCTTT.

V gene TRBV2 combines with J gene TRBJ2-5, with TRBD1 matching 10 bases. Trimming removed 7 bases from V and 4 bases from J; junction bases left unmatched: 6. The CDR3 length is 14 residues. Germline CDR1 is SNHLY and CDR2 is FYNNEI. The CDR3 loop reads CASTDRDRGETQYF. CDR3 sequence (DNA): TGTGCCAGCACCGACCGGGACAGGGGAGAGACCCAGTACTTC.

This sequence joins TRBV6-6 and TRBJ1-1, with TRBD1 as a possible D gene (5 bases). Trimming shortened V by 7 bases and J by 1 base, and 19 bases separated the two germline ends. The germline V gene has CDR1 MNHNY and CDR2 SVGAGI (reference sequence). The CDR3 covers 16 residues. The CDR3 loop reads CASIWQGGGPNTEAFF. DNA of the CDR3: TGTGCCAGCATATGGCAGGGAGGTGGCCCGAACACTGAAGCTTTCTTT.

The V call is TRBV6-4, the J call TRBJ2-1; a possible D gene is TRBD1 (6 bases). The germline CDR1 and CDR2 sequences are MRHNA and SNTAGT. The CDR3 is 15 residues long. Trimming pared 3 bases from V and 6 bases from J, leaving 15 bases between. The CDR3 protein is CASSESGVGSNEQFF. In DNA form, the CDR3 reads TGTGCCAGCAGTGAGTCAGGGGTAGGGAGCAATGAGCAGTTCTTC.

The V and J genes are TRBV7-9 and TRBJ2-7; 9 bases fit TRBD1. The CDR3 is made up of 16 amino acids. The germline V gene has CDR1 SEHNR and CDR2 FQNEAQ (reference sequence). V gave up 3 bases and J gave up 5 bases; unmatched junction bases: 11. CDR3 protein: CASSFIMGQGYDEQYF. The CDR3 bases are TGTGCCAGCAGCTTTATCATGGGACAGGGTTATGACGAGCAGTACTTC.

The rearrangement joins TRBV6-5 to TRBJ1-2; possibly TRBD1 for D (5 bases). V lost 7 bases and J lost 4, with 16 bases in between. This CDR3 is 14 amino acids long. The V gene's germline CDR1 is MNHEY and CDR2 SVGAGI. CDR3 DNA sequence: TGTGCCAGCACCACAAGGGGTGCCGGCTATGGCTACACCTTC. Translating gives CASTTRGAGYGYTF.

This clone was seen only a few times. This chain connects TRBV11-2 to TRBJ2-7; TRBD2 matches at 12 bases. The V segment lost 3 bases and the J segment 7 bases; nucleotides outside the gene matches: 4. CDR3 length: 14 residues. CDR1 and CDR2 from the germline V gene are SGHAT and FQNNGV. The CDR3 nucleotides are TGTGCCAGCAGCTTGACTAGCGGGGGCGGGGAGCAGTACTTC. This translates into CASSLTSGGGEQYF.

This sequence joins TRBV27 and TRBJ2-5; 11 positions agree with TRBD1. The germline V gene encodes CDR1 MNHEY and CDR2 SMNVEV (reference sequence). The CDR3 loop spans 15 amino acids. With 3 bases clipped from V and 5 bases from J, the junction kept 5 bases outside the gene matches. CDR3 protein: CASSFGQGASETQYF. CDR3 coding DNA: TGTGCCAGCAGTTTTGGACAGGGGGCTTCGGAGACCCAGTACTTC.

This clone is a singleton in its sample. The rearrangement joins TRBV10-3 to TRBJ1-2, with 11 bases matching TRBD1. With V trimmed by 0 bases and J by 5 bases, 5 bases remained unmatched. The germline gives CDR1 ENHRY, CDR2 SYGVKD. CDR3 length: 16 residues. Here the CDR3 DNA reads TGTGCCATCAGTGAGTCTGGGACAGGGGGAGTGTATGGCTACACCTTC. Amino acid sequence: CAISESGTGGVYGYTF.

This chain uses TRBV7-2 with TRBJ2-5; the match to TRBD2 covers 13 bases. V lost 4 bases, J lost 7 bases, and 6 bases stayed unmatched. Germline loops: CDR1 SGHTA, CDR2 FQGNSA. The CDR3 runs to 15 residues. Written as DNA, the CDR3 is TGTGCCAGCAGCTGGACTAGCGGGGGCGGCGTGACCCAGTACTTC. Its translation: CASSWTSGGGVTQYF.

V and J are TRBV20-1 and TRBJ2-7; D is perhaps TRBD2 (5 bases). The CDR3 contains 11 residues. Germline CDR1 reads DFQATT; CDR2 reads SNEGSKA (reference sequence). The V and J ends lost 5 bases and 3 bases respectively, with 8 bases between them. The CDR3 DNA is TGCAGTGCTCCGACTAACTACGAGCAGTACTTC. It specifies CSAPTNYEQYF.

This clone was counted a single time. The rearrangement joins TRBV6-5 to TRBJ2-1; 9 bases map to TRBD1. Germline lookup yields CDR1 MNHEY and CDR2 SVGAGI. V shed 6 bases and J 12 bases; nucleotides not matched to a gene: 15. This CDR3 has 15 amino acids. CDR3 in amino acids: CASRKAGTGPSGQFF. The CDR3 DNA is TGTGCCAGCAGAAAAGCCGGGACAGGGCCTTCTGGGCAGTTCTTC.

About this clone: Distinct nucleotide sequences in the sample also encode this CDR3. V gene TRBV18 combines with J gene TRBJ2-5; unclear D gene. From germline, CDR1 is KGHSH and CDR2 LQKENI. Trimming pared 3 bases from V and 1 base from J, leaving 6 bases between. CDR3 length: 13 amino acids. The CDR3 spells CASSPGLQETQYF. CDR3 in DNA: TGTGCCAGCTCACCGGGCCTCCAAGAGACCCAGTACTTC.

The chain recombines TRBV6-5 with TRBJ1-1; D perhaps matches TRBD1 (6 bases). The CDR3 is 15 residues long. The germline V gene has CDR1 MNHEY and CDR2 SVGAGI. With 8 bases removed from V and 0 bases from J, the gap between germline ends came to 16 bases. CDR3 sequence: CASGWRQGMNTEAFF. In nucleotides, the CDR3 is TGTGCCAGCGGGTGGAGGCAGGGGATGAACACTGAAGCTTTCTTT.

The chain uses TRBV5-1 and TRBJ2-5, with 10 bases lining up with TRBD2. The V segment lost 4 bases and the J segment 7 bases; nucleotides outside the gene matches: 10. The CDR3 contains 15 residues. The germline CDR1 and CDR2 sequences are SGHRS and YFSETQ. The chain's CDR3 is CASSRTSGAEGTQYF. The CDR3, as DNA: TGCGCCAGCAGCCGGACTAGCGGCGCAGAAGGGACCCAGTACTTC.

This sequence joins TRBV6-5 and TRBJ2-2; TRBD2 might be the D (5 bases). The germline gives CDR1 MNHEY, CDR2 SVGAGI. V lost 6 bases, J lost 7 bases, and 12 bases lay in between. The CDR3 consists of 13 residues. The CDR3 sequence: CASSRFGGGELFF. The CDR3 DNA follows: TGTGCCAGCAGCCGGTTTGGAGGCGGGGAGCTGTTTTTT.

About this clone itself: This CDR3 is also generated by other DNA sequences in the sample. V and J are TRBV2 and TRBJ2-7; D possibly corresponds to TRBD2 (6 bases). The V gene lost 3 bases and the J gene lost 6 bases, with 12 bases spanning the gap. Germline assignment: CDR1 SNHLY and CDR2 FYNNEI. The CDR3 is 13 residues long. The CDR3 loop is CASSEVWGGEQYF. CDR3 nucleotides: TGTGCCAGCAGTGAGGTGTGGGGAGGCGAGCAGTACTTC. The full variable domain, rest sourced from reference TRBV2 and TRBJ2-7, is EPEVTQTPSHQVTQMGQEVILRCVPISNHLYFYWYRQILGQKVEFLVSFYNNEISEKSEIFDDQFSVERPDGSNFTLKIRSTKLEDSAMYFCASSEVWGGEQYFGPGTRLTVT.

CDR3 nucleotide sequence: TGCGCCAGCAGCTTGTTTGGCCTAGCGGGGGGGCTGTTGTACGAGCAGTTCTTC. Protein sequence: CASSLFGLAGGLLYEQFF. V is TRBV5-1 and J is TRBJ2-1, with 12 bases fitting TRBD2. This CDR3 contains 18 residues. The germline V gene has CDR1 SGHRS and CDR2 YFSETQ. V lost 1 base to trimming and J lost 10 bases; unmatched junction nucleotides: 15.

The gene calls are TRBV28 and TRBJ1-5; 7 bases are shared with TRBD1. Germline CDR1 reads MDHEN; CDR2 reads SYDVKM. Trimming removed 7 bases from V and 4 bases from J; junction bases left unmatched: 4. The CDR3 loop spans 13 amino acids. CDR3 sequence: CASMGQTNQPQHF. The CDR3 DNA reads as TGTGCCAGCATGGGACAGACTAATCAGCCCCAGCATTTT. Full variable domain (rest looked up from reference TRBV28 and TRBJ1-5): DVKVTQSSRYLVKRTGEKVFLECVQDMDHENMFWYRQDPGLGLRLIYFSYDVKMKEKGDIPEGYSVSREKKERFSLILESASTNQTSMYLCASMGQTNQPQHFGDGTRLSIL.

This chain links TRBV5-1 with TRBJ1-3; D remains ambiguous. The ends were cut back, 4 bases at V and 0 bases at J, with 14 bases in the middle. This CDR3 is built from 16 residues. Germline V gene data show CDR1 as SGHRS and CDR2 as YFSETQ. The CDR3 protein is CASSARGSFSGNTIYF. For the CDR3, the DNA is TGCGCCAGCAGCGCCCGGGGTTCTTTCTCTGGAAACACCATATATTTT.

CDR3 nucleotide sequence: TGTGCCAGCAGCCTTACGAGGGATACTGAAGCTTTCTTT. It yields the protein CASSLTRDTEAFF. This chain connects TRBV3-1 (or the pseudogene TRBV3-2) to TRBJ1-1; D ambiguous. CDR1 is LGHDT, CDR2 YNNKEL, per germline (reference sequence). The CDR3 has 13 amino acids. Trimming took 4 bases from V and 5 from J, leaving 11 bases between them.

This clone was recorded only once. Other DNA sequences in the same sample also yield this CDR3. CDR3 coding DNA: TGTGCCAGCAGCTTGGGGACTAGCTCCTACGAGCAGTACTTC. This codes for CASSLGTSSYEQYF. The rearrangement uses TRBV11-2 and TRBJ2-7; 8 bases are a match to TRBD2. Trimming took 3 bases from V and 0 from J; bases not matched to a gene: 1. The CDR3 loop spans 14 amino acids. CDR1 is SGHAT and CDR2 is FQNNGV in the germline V gene.

This clone was recorded once. This chain links TRBV18 with TRBJ1-6; D is undetermined. V lost 2 bases to trimming and J lost 5 bases, with 19 bases between them. In germline, CDR1 is KGHSH, CDR2 LQKENI. This CDR3 is 18 amino acids long. The CDR3 loop is CASSPIVLGWRNNSPLHF. Here the CDR3 DNA reads TGTGCCAGCTCACCAATAGTGCTGGGTTGGAGAAATAATTCACCCCTCCACTTT.

In this sample, this clone turned up once. The rearrangement joins TRBV27 to TRBJ1-1; 7 bases are a match to TRBD1. Losses at the gene ends were 5 bases for V and 1 base for J; bases not matched to a gene: 7. The germline V gene encodes CDR1 MNHEY and CDR2 SMNVEV (reference sequence). This CDR3 region has 15 residues. The chain's CDR3 is CASSPRDRQNTEAFF. The CDR3 DNA is TGTGCCAGCAGTCCTCGGGACAGACAGAACACTGAAGCTTTCTTT.

The CDR3, as DNA: TGTGCCAGCAGTTGGACAGGGGTCATGAACACTGAAGCTTTCTTT. Translated: CASSWTGVMNTEAFF. V gene TRBV6-6 combines with J gene TRBJ1-1, with 9 bases lining up with TRBD1. J gave up 0 bases and V 4 bases, and 3 bases lay outside the gene matches. Germline CDR1 reads MNHNY; CDR2 reads SVGAGI (reference sequence). There are 15 residues in the CDR3.